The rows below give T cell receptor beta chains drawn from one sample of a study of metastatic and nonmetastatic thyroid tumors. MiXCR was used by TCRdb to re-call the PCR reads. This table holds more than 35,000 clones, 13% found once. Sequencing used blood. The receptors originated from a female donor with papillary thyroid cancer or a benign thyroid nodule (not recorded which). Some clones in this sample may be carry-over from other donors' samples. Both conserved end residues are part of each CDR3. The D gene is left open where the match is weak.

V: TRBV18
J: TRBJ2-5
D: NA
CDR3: CASSRVRTGQETQYF

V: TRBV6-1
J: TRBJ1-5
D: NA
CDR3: CATRIKSNEPQHF

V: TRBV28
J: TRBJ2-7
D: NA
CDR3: CASSLGRPGEQYF

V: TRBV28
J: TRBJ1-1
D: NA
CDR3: CASSFRGRLVNTEAFF

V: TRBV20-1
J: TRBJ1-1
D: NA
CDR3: CSAPRLTSGDEAFF

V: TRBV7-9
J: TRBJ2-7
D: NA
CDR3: CASSSDGKGREQYF

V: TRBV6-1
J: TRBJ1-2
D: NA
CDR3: CASSPTGNYGYTF

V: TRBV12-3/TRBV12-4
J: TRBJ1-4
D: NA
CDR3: CASSLVWGVGEKLFF

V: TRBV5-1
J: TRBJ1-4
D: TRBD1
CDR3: CASSRSTGEKLFF

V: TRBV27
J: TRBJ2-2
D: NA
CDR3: CASSSSGGELFF

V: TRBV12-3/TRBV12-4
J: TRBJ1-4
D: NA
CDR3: CASSGRNEKLFF

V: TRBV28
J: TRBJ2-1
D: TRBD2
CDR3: CASSSTSGRAGTGFF

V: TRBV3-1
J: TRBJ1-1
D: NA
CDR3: CASSQGRRVGNTEAFF

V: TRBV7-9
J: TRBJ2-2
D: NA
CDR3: CASSLALGELFF

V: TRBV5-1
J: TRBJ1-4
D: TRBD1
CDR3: CASSGGQGRVEKLFF

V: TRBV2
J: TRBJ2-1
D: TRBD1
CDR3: CASSGAGQGVGEQFF

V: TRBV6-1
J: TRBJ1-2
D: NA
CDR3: CASRSGLGYTF

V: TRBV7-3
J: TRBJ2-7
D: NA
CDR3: CASSPSRGSYEQYF

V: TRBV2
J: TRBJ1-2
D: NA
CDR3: CASRSAGGLTF

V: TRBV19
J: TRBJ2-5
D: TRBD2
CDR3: CASSRTPGGETQYF

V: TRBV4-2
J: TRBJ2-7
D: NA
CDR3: CASSQEDAGSYEQYF

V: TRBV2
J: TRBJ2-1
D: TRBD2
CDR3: CASSGGLAETSSYNEQFF

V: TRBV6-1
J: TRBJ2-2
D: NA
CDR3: CASRTLNTGELFF

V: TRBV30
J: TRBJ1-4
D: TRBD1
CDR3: CGGQHNEKLFF

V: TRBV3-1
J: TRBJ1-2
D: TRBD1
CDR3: CASSQAGGDYGYTF

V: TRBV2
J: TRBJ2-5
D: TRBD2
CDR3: CASRKPGTSGTQETQYF

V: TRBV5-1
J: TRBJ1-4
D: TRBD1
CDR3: CASSPDTGTGNEKLFF

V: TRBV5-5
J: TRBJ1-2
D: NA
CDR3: CASSLGRAGGGYTF

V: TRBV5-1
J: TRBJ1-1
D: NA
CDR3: CASSHRKNTEAFF

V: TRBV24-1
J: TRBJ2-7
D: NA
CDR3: CATSSATGYHEQYF

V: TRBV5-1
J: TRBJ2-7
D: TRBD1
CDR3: CASRTGGGEQYF

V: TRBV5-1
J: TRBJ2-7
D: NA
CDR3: CASSLEWREYEQYF

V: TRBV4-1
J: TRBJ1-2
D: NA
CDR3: CARQRLNYGYTF

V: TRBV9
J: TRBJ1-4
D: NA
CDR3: CASSVEADSNEKLFF

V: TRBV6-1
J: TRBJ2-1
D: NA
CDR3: CASSVIRPTNEQFF

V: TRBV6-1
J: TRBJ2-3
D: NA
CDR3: CASSENLGPTDTQYF

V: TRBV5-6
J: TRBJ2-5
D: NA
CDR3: CASSPLEGETQYF

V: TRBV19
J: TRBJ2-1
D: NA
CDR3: CASKYNEQFF

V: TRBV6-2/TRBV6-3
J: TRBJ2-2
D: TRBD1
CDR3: CASKDRRDGELFF